The source of this T cell receptor (beta chain) is a study of TET2 disruption in CD19-targeted CAR T cells. As to this clone: Its antigen remains unknown.

Noted treatment: autologous CTL019 cells: CD19 CAR with 4-1BB and CD3 zeta domains. TCR zeta and 4-1BB domains were built into the CD19 CAR. The starting T cells for CTL019 came from a peripheral blood leukapheresis. Some clones are missing from TCRdb's copy, which holds only in-frame ones; the method was immunoSEQ multiplex PCR. This repertoire includes about 25,000 clones. Sample: CD8- CAR+ T cells sorted from cultured blood T cells, taken for CD19 CAR T cell therapy. The subset was: CD8-negative CAR-positive T cells from the infusion product. The TCR comes from a man between 65 and 79 years old with chronic lymphocytic leukemia.

CDR3 DNA (partial): TGTGCCAGCAGCTTACAGCAGGGGAATTCACCC. Translation gives CASSLQQGNSP. The complete CDR3 sequence is CASSLQQGNSPLHF. This chain links TRBV7-9 with TRBJ1-6, with a weak D call TRBD1 (6 bases). The read stops 3 residues short of the end of the CDR3; the missing end is completed from the germline J gene. The CDR3 totals 14 residues. Trimming took off 2 bases at V and 7 bases at J, with 9 bases between the two ends. Germline CDR1 and CDR2: SEHNR and FQNEAQ (reference sequence).